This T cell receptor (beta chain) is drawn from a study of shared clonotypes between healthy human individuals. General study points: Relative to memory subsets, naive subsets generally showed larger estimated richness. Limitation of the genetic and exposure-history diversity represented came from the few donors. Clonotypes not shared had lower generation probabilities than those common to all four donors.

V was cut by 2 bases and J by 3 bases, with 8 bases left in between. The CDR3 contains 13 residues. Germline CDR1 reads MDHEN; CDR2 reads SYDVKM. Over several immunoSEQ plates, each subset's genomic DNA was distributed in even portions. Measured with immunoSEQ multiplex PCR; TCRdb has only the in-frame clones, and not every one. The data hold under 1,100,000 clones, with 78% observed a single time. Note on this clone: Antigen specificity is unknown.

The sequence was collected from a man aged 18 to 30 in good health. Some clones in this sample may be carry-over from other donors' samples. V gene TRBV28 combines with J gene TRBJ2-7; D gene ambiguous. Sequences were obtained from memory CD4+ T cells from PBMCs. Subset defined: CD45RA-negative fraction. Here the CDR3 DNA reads TGTGCCAGCAGTTTACGAACCTACTACGAGCAGTACTTC. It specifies CASSLRTYYEQYF.